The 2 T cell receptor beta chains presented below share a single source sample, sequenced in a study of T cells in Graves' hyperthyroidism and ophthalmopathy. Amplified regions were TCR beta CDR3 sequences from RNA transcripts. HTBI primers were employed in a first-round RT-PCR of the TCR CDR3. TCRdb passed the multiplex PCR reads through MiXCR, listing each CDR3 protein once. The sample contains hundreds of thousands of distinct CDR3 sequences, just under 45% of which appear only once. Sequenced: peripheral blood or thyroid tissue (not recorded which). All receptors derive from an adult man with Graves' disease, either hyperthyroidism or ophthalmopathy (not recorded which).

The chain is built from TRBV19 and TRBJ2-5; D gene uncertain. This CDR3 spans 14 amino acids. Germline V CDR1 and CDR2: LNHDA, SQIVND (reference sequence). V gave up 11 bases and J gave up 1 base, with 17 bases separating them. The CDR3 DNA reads TGTGCCTCGAGTAGTAGGGCGAGCCAAGAGACCCAGTACTTC. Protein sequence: CASSSRASQETQYF.

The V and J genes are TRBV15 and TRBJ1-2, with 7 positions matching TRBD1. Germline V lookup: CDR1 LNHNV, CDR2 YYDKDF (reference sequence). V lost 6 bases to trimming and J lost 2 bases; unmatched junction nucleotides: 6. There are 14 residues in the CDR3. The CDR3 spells CATSDDRANYGYTF. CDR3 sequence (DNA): TGTGCCACCAGTGACGACAGGGCCAACTATGGCTACACCTTC.